The present T cell receptor (beta chain) was sequenced within a study of PD-1 blockade in classical Hodgkin lymphoma (dated by TCRdb to 2018 to 2021). Notes on the research overall: Nivolumab dosing was 3 mg/kg intravenously every 2 weeks, continuing until either disease progression or unacceptable toxicity. A peripheral blood immune signature of response to PD-1 blockade in classical Hodgkin lymphoma was defined using TCR beta sequencing and CyTOF. The paper as a whole reports these results and caveats: Trial patients with a complete response had baseline diversity similar to that of newly diagnosed patients, while partial responders and progressors had significantly lower diversity. CD4+ but not CD8+ TCR diversity rose significantly by C4D1 (p=0.0027 vs p=0.16), most apparent in complete responders (p=0.02). Baseline TCR diversity was reported to be lower in newly diagnosed patients than in healthy donors and to be lower still in relapsed/refractory patients. Lower diversity was seen in patients whose nivolumab began less than 1 year after ASCT, and these patients were left out of later analyses so that immune reconstitution would not confound the results. The study was restricted to a single clinical trial cohort, and the causes of repertoire differences, possibly disease activity or prior therapy, were left undefined.

The time point tag for this specimen amounts to: cycle 2 day 1 (C2D1) of nivolumab. Relapse after autologous stem cell transplantation had occurred in all trial patients, and cohorts A, B and C were distinguished by prior brentuximab vedotin exposure. The trial cohort comprised about 60 patients with relapsed/refractory classical Hodgkin lymphoma whose best overall responses were complete response, partial response or progressive disease. In the multi-cohort phase II CheckMate 205 trial, trial patients received single-agent nivolumab. An independent review committee assessed best overall response by applying the 2007 International Working Group response criteria. Trial PBMCs were obtained immediately prior to nivolumab initiation (C1D1) and on therapy at cycle 2 day 1 and cycle 4 day 1. Peripheral blood was collected in 8 mL Vacutainer Cell Preparation Tubes, from which PBMCs were isolated by centrifugation and then cryopreserved.

As concerns this clone: The target of this receptor is not known. One base away there is no much larger clone; base qualities are not given.

Genomic DNA was isolated using the Qiagen DNeasy kit from unsorted PBMCs as well as from negatively selected CD4+ and CD8+ fractions. TCR beta CDR3 regions were amplified by immunoSEQ multiplex PCR using primers annealing to V and J segments. A synthetic immune receptor repertoire was used to minimize amplification bias, and any remaining bias was removed computationally after sequencing. The published analysis was carried out like this. Custom Python scripts were used to quantify repertoire diversity as the Shannon entropy index. Unsorted, CD4+ and CD8+ repertoires were analyzed separately, except for combined analyses in which CD4+ and CD8+ sequences were merged in silico. Clonal expansion was defined as a frequency increase of at least 2-fold after treatment compared with C1D1, and clones undetected at baseline were assigned a pseudocount of 0.5. Singleton clones were defined as clones with 0 or 1 copy at C1D1, and non-singleton clones were defined as clones with 2 or more copies. Clones expanded in unsorted samples were annotated as CD4+, CD8+ or unknown by matching protein sequences in sorted samples from the same patient. Wilcoxon tests were applied to paired samples to test diversity changes from C1D1 to C4D1. TCRdb took this table from immuneACCESS and kept in-frame rearrangements with V and J called. Such tables lack part of the clones; where checked against another copy, unresolved V genes explain under half of the gap, and the rest is unexplained. V, J and clone size reflect that table, while D and trimming were determined from the DNA. This sample gives 66,000 or so clones in total; about two thirds of them show up just once. Together, the top ten hold approximately 9% of the sample.

Trimmed from V: 4 bases; trimmed from J: 4 bases; junction bases lacking a gene match: 5. The germline V gene (reference sequence) yields SGHNT for CDR1 and YYREEE for CDR2. The CDR3, from cysteine to phenylalanine, totals 14 residues. Of all the DNA, just the CDR3 is kept, 42 bases in frame from base 1. The chain is made from TRBV5-4 and TRBJ1-1; the junction holds 9 bases that match TRBD1. The source was peripheral blood mononuclear cells (PBMCs), collected before the second cycle of nivolumab. The sequence came from a human donor with classical Hodgkin lymphoma. The DNA is TGTGCCAGCAGCGCGACAGGGGGAAGCACTGAAGCTTTCTTT. This translates into CASSATGGSTEAFF.